These T cell receptor beta chains were read from a single sample in a study of shared clonotypes between healthy human individuals. Clones were read by immunoSEQ multiplex PCR, and TCRdb kept only the in-frame ones, dropping some. The table lists around 1.9 million clones, 90% to 95% of them singletons, with 1.5% to 2% in the top ten. Sample: naive CD8+ T cells from PBMCs. The source of these receptors is a man in his late teens or twenties in good health. Some clones in this sample may be carry-over from other donors' samples. Each CDR3 is given with its conserved first and last residue. Rows give clone size only sometimes, using once, few, many, or a class for an expanded clone.

CDR3 protein,V gene,clone size,J gene
CASSLRREGETQYF,TRBV7-9,.,TRBJ2-5
CASRPKGLAGAEQFF,TRBV6-1,once,TRBJ2-1
CASSLRPGYEQYF,TRBV27,.,TRBJ2-7
CASSLYRNTEAFF,TRBV27,.,TRBJ1-1
CASSPLAGGPYNEQFF,TRBV28,.,TRBJ2-1
CASSLLETGGVSYEQYF,TRBV27,.,TRBJ2-7
CASSTQPDTDTQYF,TRBV27,.,TRBJ2-3
CASSQSRGQPQHF,TRBV5-5,.,TRBJ1-5
CASSLGSSGSYEQYF,TRBV7-8,.,TRBJ2-7
CASSQTGANTEAFF,TRBV27,.,TRBJ1-1
CASSLYGIWDEQYF,TRBV7-9,.,TRBJ2-7
CASSFRTSGRETQYF,TRBV7-6,.,TRBJ2-5
CASSLHPTVSTGELFF,TRBV14,.,TRBJ2-2
CASSNRGSQETQYF,TRBV11-2,.,TRBJ2-5
CASSTGLVEQFF,TRBV5-1,.,TRBJ2-1
CASSFGGLSYEQYF,TRBV27,.,TRBJ2-7
CASSFYLQGERGEKLFF,TRBV5-1,.,TRBJ1-4
CASRKTGGPQETQYF,TRBV27,.,TRBJ2-5
CASSLSPGTGQPQHF,TRBV11-2,.,TRBJ1-5
CASSQEATGAGYGYTF,TRBV4-3,.,TRBJ1-2
CASAGGTSDAYEQYF,TRBV13,.,TRBJ2-7
CASSPFGGGGKGYGYTF,TRBV28,.,TRBJ1-2
CASSLRGANYGYTF,TRBV5-6,once,TRBJ1-2
CSSSGGERTEAFF,TRBV29-1,.,TRBJ1-1
CASSFLGDFVGTDTQYF,TRBV28,.,TRBJ2-3
CSVGTSSYEQYF,TRBV29-1,.,TRBJ2-7
CASATNQNTEAFF,TRBV4-2,few,TRBJ1-1
CASSVGGNTEAFF,TRBV25-1,few,TRBJ1-1
CASSGGGLYYGYTF,TRBV2,.,TRBJ1-2
CASSLPQGAEVQETQYF,TRBV7-8,.,TRBJ2-5
CASSLVRAWEQYF,TRBV7-6,.,TRBJ2-7
CASSEVGRAYSTDTQYF,TRBV2,.,TRBJ2-3
CASSIMGTGGGRTF,TRBV19,.,TRBJ1-2
CASSLVFPNTEAFF,TRBV7-9,.,TRBJ1-1
CASSRPDRGYEKLFF,TRBV21-1,.,TRBJ1-4
CATSEATTSSTDMQYF,TRBV2,.,TRBJ2-3
CASSLTGTNTEAFF,TRBV27,once,TRBJ1-1
CAISESRTEAFF,TRBV10-3,few,TRBJ1-1
CASRLAGTNEQFF,TRBV19,.,TRBJ2-1
CASSPLSAERAYEQYF,TRBV5-1,.,TRBJ2-7
CASSLRLAGGVSSEQFF,TRBV27,.,TRBJ2-1
CASRTWDRVNTEAFF,TRBV19,.,TRBJ1-1
CASSPDRGTYEQYF,TRBV27,.,TRBJ2-7
CASSYRGLGNEQFF,TRBV6-5,.,TRBJ2-1
CASSFAPGQSYEQYF,TRBV11-2,.,TRBJ2-7
CASSPSGRGYEQYF,TRBV28,.,TRBJ2-7
CASIGREDYEQYF,TRBV6-1,.,TRBJ2-7
CASSTSPGDTGELFF,TRBV11-3,.,TRBJ2-2